The 6 T cell receptor beta chains reported below all come from one sample, sequenced in a study of shared clonotypes between healthy human individuals. Produced via immunoSEQ multiplex PCR; TCRdb's table is partial and in-frame only. This sample has approximately 2.1 million clones, with over 90% found just once. The sample taken for sequencing was naive CD4+ T cells from PBMCs. Stated subset: CD45RA+ positively selected. Receptors originate from a young man in good health. Some clones in this sample may be carry-over from other donors' samples.

The chain employs TRBV28 and TRBJ1-2; 8 bases align to TRBD1. Germline V CDR1 and CDR2: MDHEN, SYDVKM. The CDR3 sequence is 15 residues long. V lost 3 bases to trimming and J lost 8 bases; unmatched junction nucleotides: 11. The CDR3 is CASSFHGQGPRGYTF. The CDR3 coding sequence is TGTGCCAGCAGTTTCCACGGACAGGGCCCCAGAGGCTACACCTTC.

The gene calls are TRBV5-1 and TRBJ2-3, with 8 bases fitting TRBD2. V lost 6 bases, J lost 6 bases, and 9 bases stayed unmatched. Germline V gene lookup returns CDR1 SGHRS and CDR2 YFSETQ. The CDR3 sequence is 14 residues long. The CDR3 spells CASMSGSGVDTQYF. The CDR3 bases are TGCGCCAGCATGAGCGGGAGTGGTGTGGATACGCAGTATTTT.

About this clone itself: The sample holds other DNA sequences that translate to the same CDR3. The CDR3 nucleotides are TGTGCCAGCAGCTTGGCAGATACGCAGTATTTT. It is translated as CASSLADTQYF. The chain carries TRBV7-9 and TRBJ2-3; D unresolved. There are 11 residues in the CDR3. V gave up 3 bases and J gave up 4 bases, with 2 bases separating them. Germline V CDR1 and CDR2: SEHNR, FQNEAQ (reference sequence). The whole variable domain, remainder taken from reference TRBV7-9 and TRBJ2-3, is DTGVSQNPRHKITKRGQNVTFRCDPISEHNRLYWYRQTLGQGPEFLTYFQNEAQLEKSRLLSDRFSAERPKGSFSTLEIQRTEQGDSAMYLCASSLADTQYFGPGTRLTVL.

In its sample, this clone was seen a few times. The rearrangement joins TRBV15 to TRBJ1-5; D gene ambiguous. Germline CDR1 is LNHNV and CDR2 is YYDKDF (reference sequence). The germline V and J ends were trimmed by 5 bases and 10 bases, with 9 bases remaining between them. The CDR3 runs 11 residues. The DNA for the CDR3 is TGTGCCACCAGCTTCCTCGGTCCCCAGCATTTT. As protein: CATSFLGPQHF.

The chain combines TRBV28 with TRBJ2-7; 8 nucleotides agree with TRBD1. V lost 1 base and J lost 6; bases outside the gene matches: 8. This CDR3 region has 15 residues. Germline lookup yields CDR1 MDHEN and CDR2 SYDVKM. The CDR3 sequence is CASSLSGQGLAEQYF. The DNA for the CDR3 is TGTGCCAGCAGTTTATCCGGACAGGGACTGGCCGAGCAGTACTTC.

The chain uses TRBV10-1 and TRBJ2-1; TRBD2 agrees at 9 bases. The J segment lost 6 bases and the V segment lost 3 bases, leaving 9 bases of the junction unmatched. The germline V gene encodes CDR1 WNHNN and CDR2 SYGVQD (reference sequence). CDR3 length: 16 amino acids. CDR3 in amino acids: CASSENTRAGGNEQFF. DNA of the CDR3: TGCGCCAGCAGTGAAAATACGCGAGCGGGAGGCAATGAGCAGTTCTTC.